The clone carrying this T cell receptor (beta chain) was seen a single time. Its specificity is unknown. Mismatch with germline at one junction end may stem from a read error. Full-length variable regions came from constant-region reverse primers plus semi-nested Nested Universal Primer A PCR. TCRdb processed the 5' RACE reads anew with MiXCR; each CDR3 protein has one entry. The table has 45,000 to 60,000 distinct CDR3 sequences, roughly 22% seen once. Germline V gives CDR1 DFQATT, CDR2 SNEGSKA (reference sequence). The CDR3 is 12 residues long. Study-wide results and limits: Whole repertoires were not studied in the larger cohort, only one V-J beta rearrangement. The TCR gene usage of tumor memory CD4+ T cells clustered together with blood and lymph node memory CD4+ cells and with lymph node naive CD4+ cells.

The gene calls are TRBV20-1 and TRBJ2-5, with D possibly TRBD2 on 6 matching bases. The source of this sequence is a female donor with breast cancer. Material: tumor-infiltrating naive CD4+ T cells sorted from the breast tumor. Subset defined: naive CD4+ T cells, CD4+CD45RA+CD25-. The CDR3 protein is CSPSRGGETQYF. CDR3 nucleotide sequence: TGCAGTCCTAGTCGGGGAGGAGAGACCCAGTACTTC.